This T cell receptor beta chain was captured by sequencing in a study of regulatory T cells in long-lasting Graves disease. This clonotype was counted only a few times. Its cognate antigen is unknown. Time point specified: newly diagnosed GD, antithyroid drugs for less than 3 months. RNA isolated from PBMCs was used to make the TCR library. Whole-study findings and limits: Favored usage of TRBV28, TRBJ1-2 and TRBJ2-5 was recorded in persistent disease.

V gave up 6 bases and J gave up 9 bases, with 9 bases separating them. The V gene's germline CDR1 is MNHEY and CDR2 SVGEGT. This CDR3 is 11 amino acids long. To make TCR beta libraries, researchers used iRepertoire HTBI primers and Arm-PCR of CDR3 regions. Original methodology: Spanning all samples, the identified segments comprised 62 TRBV and 14 to 15 TRBJ. TCRdb independently ran MiXCR on the multiplex PCR reads; one entry per CDR3 protein. It is TCRdb's table, rather than the study itself, that gives the V and J calls and clone size. This table has about 540,000 distinct CDR3 sequences, approximately 12% appearing once. The same data also went into a second study, on T cells in Graves' hyperthyroidism and ophthalmopathy. This second report adds: HTBI primers drove first-round RT-PCR of the TCR CDR3. Ophthalmopathy got predicted by the model a median 6.5 months before its onset.

This TCR was recovered from a man aged 30-40 years with Graves disease. V usage is TRBV6-2 or TRBV6-3 and J usage is TRBJ2-1; D unclear. The source material was peripheral blood mononuclear cells (PBMCs), sampled at new diagnosis, from a patient treated with antithyroid drugs. The CDR3 DNA is TGTGCCAGCAGCTCACCTCCTGAGCAGTTCTTC. Amino acid sequence: CASSSPPEQFF.